This is a list of T cell receptor beta chains from one sample in a study of beta chain features in type 1 diabetes. Profiling relied on immunoSEQ multiplex PCR, and the TCRdb table lists in-frame clones only, not all of them. The table lists about 370,000 clones, around 9.6% of them singletons. Sequencing input: central memory CD4+ T cells from blood. These receptors were collected from a man aged 25 to 40 with type 1 diabetes. CDR3s include the opening cysteine and the closing phenylalanine or tryptophan. Fields, in order: clone size, D gene, J gene, V gene, CDR3 DNA, CDR3 protein. D genes are given only for firm matches. For some rows the clone size is stated as once, few or many, or as a class when expanded; others skip it.

>few|TRBD1|TRBJ1-2|TRBV10-3
TGTGCCATCACCCCGGACAGGGAGGACTATGGCTACACCTTC
CAITPDREDYGYTF
>NA|TRBD2|TRBJ2-3|TRBV7-2
TGTGCCAGCATCTTTAGAGGGACTACCACAGATACGCAGTATTTT
CASIFRGTTTDTQYF
>many|TRBD2|TRBJ2-7|TRBV6-5
TGTGCCAGCAGTCTCCTCTTTAGCGGGTCCTACGAGCAGTACTTC
CASSLLFSGSYEQYF
>few|TRBD2|TRBJ2-7|TRBV5-6
TGTGCCAGCAGCCTGGGACTAGCGGGAAGCTACGAGCAGTACTTC
CASSLGLAGSYEQYF
>NA|TRBD2|TRBJ2-1|TRBV6-1
TGTGCCAGCAGTGGCGGACTAGCGGGAGATTGGGAGTTCTTC
CASSGGLAGDWEFF
>few|NA|TRBJ2-3|TRBV28
TGTGCCAGCAGTACGAGGCTAGGTAGGACAGATACGCAGTATTTT
CASSTRLGRTDTQYF
>NA|NA|TRBJ1-1|TRBV4-2
TGTGCCAGCAGCCGTCCCCGGAGTCAGGGAAGAACGGTGAACACTGAAGCTTTCTTT
CASSRPRSQGRTVNTEAFF
>NA|NA|TRBJ1-3|TRBV27
TGTGCCAGCAGTTCCAAGAGCGGATCGAGGGACACCATATATTTT
CASSSKSGSRDTIYF
>few|NA|TRBJ1-1|TRBV28
TGTGCCATTACGGGACATATGAACACTGAAGCTTTCTTT
CAITGHMNTEAFF
>many|NA|TRBJ2-1|TRBV4-3
TGCGCCAGCAGCCAAGTCGGGACACTAAGGGCACAGTTCTTC
CASSQVGTLRAQFF
>NA|NA|TRBJ2-2|TRBV11-3
TGTGCCAGCAGCTTAGGGACAGCGAACACCGGGGAGCTGTTTTTT
CASSLGTANTGELFF
>NA|TRBD1|TRBJ1-5|TRBV7-8
TGTGCCAGCAGTCTTGACAGGGGTGGGCCCCAGCATTTT
CASSLDRGGPQHF
>few|TRBD2|TRBJ2-7|TRBV7-2
TGTGCCAGCAGCTTAGCGCAACTAGCGGGAGGATACGAGCAGTACTTC
CASSLAQLAGGYEQYF
>many|TRBD2|TRBJ2-1|TRBV7-2
TGTGCCAGCAGCTCCTTAAGCGGGAGGGCCAACAATGAGCAGTTCTTC
CASSSLSGRANNEQFF
>few|TRBD1|TRBJ2-1|TRBV19
TGTGCCAGTGGACAGGGGGCGCGTGAGCAGTTCTTC
CASGQGAREQFF
>few|TRBD1|TRBJ2-7|TRBV7-2
TGTGCCAGCAGCCAGACGGGACAGAGCTACGAGCAGTACTTC
CASSQTGQSYEQYF
>NA|NA|TRBJ1-1|TRBV28
TGTGCCAGCAGTTTGCCCAACCTCCTGAACACTGAAGCTTTCTTT
CASSLPNLLNTEAFF
>NA|NA|TRBJ2-7|TRBV2
TGTGCCAGCAAGGACTACGAGCAGTACTTC
CASKDYEQYF
>few|NA|TRBJ1-5|TRBV18
TGTGCCAGCTCACCACCTGGGACGAACAATCAGCCCCAGCATTTT
CASSPPGTNNQPQHF
>few|NA|TRBJ1-3|TRBV4-3
TGCGCCAGCAGCCAAGATCTTGGCTCGGGGAAATATTTT
CASSQDLGSGKYF
>NA|TRBD1|TRBJ1-5|TRBV7-8
TGTGCCAGCAGCTTAGGTTTGGGACAGGGCTCCAATCAGCCCCAGCATTTT
CASSLGLGQGSNQPQHF
>NA|NA|TRBJ2-1|TRBV27
TGTGCCAGCAGATGGACAGCCTCGGATGAGCAGTTCTTC
CASRWTASDEQFF
>NA|TRBD1|TRBJ2-1|TRBV28
TGTGCCAGCAGCCCCGACAGGGGAGCACACAATGAGCAGTTCTTC
CASSPDRGAHNEQFF
>many|NA|TRBJ2-5|TRBV28
TGTGCCAGCAGCCCAAGACGGGGAGAGGGAGAGACCCAGTACTTC
CASSPRRGEGETQYF
>few|NA|TRBJ1-1|TRBV7-3
TGTGCCAGCAGCGCAGGGGCCGAAGCTTTCTTT
CASSAGAEAFF